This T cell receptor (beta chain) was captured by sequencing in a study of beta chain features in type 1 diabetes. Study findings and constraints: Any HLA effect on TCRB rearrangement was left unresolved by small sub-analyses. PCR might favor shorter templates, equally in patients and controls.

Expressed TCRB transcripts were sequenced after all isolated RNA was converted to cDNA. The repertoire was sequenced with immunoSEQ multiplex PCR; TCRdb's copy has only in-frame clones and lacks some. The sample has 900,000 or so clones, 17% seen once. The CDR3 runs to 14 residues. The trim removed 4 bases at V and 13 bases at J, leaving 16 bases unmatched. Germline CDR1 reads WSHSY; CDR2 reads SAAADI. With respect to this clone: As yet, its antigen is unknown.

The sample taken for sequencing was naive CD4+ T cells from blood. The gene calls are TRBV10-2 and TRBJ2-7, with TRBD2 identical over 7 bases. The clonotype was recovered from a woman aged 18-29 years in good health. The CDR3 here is CASSAESAAGAKYF. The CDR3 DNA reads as TGCGCCAGCAGTGCCGAAAGCGCTGCGGGAGCCAAATACTTC.